The clone carrying this TCR beta chain was detected only a few times. What it binds is not known. The source of the sample is a study of T cells in Graves' hyperthyroidism and ophthalmopathy. Points from the study as a whole: Clonotypes that were expanded in thyroid above 0.001 mostly appeared in blood too. Before onset, ophthalmopathy was predicted by the model a median approximately 6.5 months earlier.

RNA transcripts served as the template for amplifying TCR beta CDR3 regions. The TCR CDR3 first-round RT-PCR relied on the HTBI primer set. TCRdb reanalysed the multiplex PCR reads using MiXCR and keeps one entry per CDR3 protein. The sample lists 650,000 to 800,000 distinct CDR3 sequences; about 45% were seen once. The V gene lost 7 bases and the J gene lost 0 bases, with 9 bases spanning the gap. CDR1 is SNHLY and CDR2 is FYNNEI in the germline V gene. The CDR3 covers 14 residues. Patients having uncontrolled infection, another autoimmune disease, pregnancy or lactation were not included. Every diagnosis used clinical symptoms, serum thyroxine and TRAb, thyroid ultrasound and orbital computed tomography.

The receptor comes from an adult man with Graves' disease, either hyperthyroidism or ophthalmopathy (not recorded which). Sequencing was performed on peripheral blood or thyroid tissue (not recorded which). V and J are TRBV2 and TRBJ2-2; D not certain. The CDR3 region is CASTRLANTGELFF. The CDR3 coding sequence is TGTGCCAGCACTAGGTTGGCGAACACCGGGGAGCTGTTTTTT.